This T cell receptor (beta chain) was recorded in a study of cytomegalovirus exposure and HLA in healthy donors (dated by TCRdb to 2017 to 2019). Regarding the complete study: An earlier analysis of roughly 610 of the donors reported approximately 300 Gb of sequence data and 90 million to 120 million unique TCR beta sequences obtained from some 200 million T cells. An early release that covered around 590 HLA-typed donors contained around 300 gigabases of sequencing data and some 87 million unique TCR sequences. The genetic ancestry cluster associated with self-reported Caucasian donors included 65% to 90% of the roughly 400 genotyped donors. The aim of the study was to test whether cataloging public T cell receptors could identify signatures of past pathogen exposure. Using immunosequencing, the study profiled T cell repertoires from 500 to 800 subjects and related those repertoires to cytomegalovirus serostatus. Besides the first cohort of under 700 subjects, a separate validation cohort made up of 95 to 150 different subjects was used. High-throughput TCR immunosequencing, statistical association of individual TCRs with disease status, and machine learning were combined to predict cytomegalovirus infection status. A later analysis re-examined previously published TCR beta repertoires from hundreds of donors and added high-resolution HLA genotyping to investigate patterns of TCR occurrence. The later analysis used no new phenotypic data to find candidate immune exposures, relying instead on TCR beta sequences and their occurrence across donors. To decide whether each TCR beta V gene segment behaved as functional or pseudogenic, an earlier analysis of nearly 600 of the donors relied on high-throughput TCR beta sequencing. Donor age, sex, ethnicity and CMV serostatus were compiled together with the repertoire data. A later genetic analysis took genome-wide SNP genotypes for about three fifths of the 666 donors and used that subset as a discovery cohort. Every discovery cohort repertoire had been produced on one sequencing platform. HLA typing covered class I and class II loci at four-digit resolution. Typing coverage differed by locus: A, B, C, DRB1 and DQB1 were typed in roughly 629-630 donors, DQA1 in 522, DPA1 in around 600, and DPB1 in approximately 450. A handful of DR-DQ haplotypes were handled as single units for association and clustering because linkage in the cohort was strong. Among about 360 genotyped donors of the cohort, an average of approximately 240,000 unique TCR beta nucleotide sequences were sequenced per donor, roughly 18% of them non-productive. Results the study describes overall, beyond this receptor: A few of the identified cytomegalovirus-associated TCR beta chains were confirmed in vitro to be specific for cytomegalovirus antigens. Specific HLA alleles were associated with over 15,000 TCR beta sequences at a false discovery rate of 0.05 in a later analysis. For the cohort, immune exposure information was limited to CMV serostatus. In a later analysis, most CMV-associated TCR beta chains were found to appear HLA-restricted, with HLA associations seemingly driven largely by CMV exposure. A cluster of highly shared sequence variants was judged likely to be a technical artifact of the sequencing pipeline. Because HLA typing was unavailable for some donors at each locus, only the typed subset was used in association tests. Broadly in line with IMGT annotations, most TCR beta V segments showed up in productive rearrangements about 87% or about 30% of the time in an earlier analysis of several hundred of the donors. In a later analysis, HLA-associated TCR beta chains showed more clonal expansion and lower generation probabilities than non-associated chains that were equally common. In this cohort, only TCR beta chains were sequenced, and detectable features were limited by the absence of alpha or paired-chain data. Linkage disequilibrium might explain the correlated functional status among segregating V segments, but an unknown experimental factor could not be excluded. The authors suggested that the approach could potentially be extended to other disease states and immunological phenotypes. In a later analysis, TCR association rates were found to vary across HLA loci, with the most associated TCRs seen for DRB1 alleles and the fewest for HLA-C alleles. An association between a missense DCLRE1C variant and V-gene and J-gene trimming of TCR beta chains was found in a later genetic analysis and replicated in an independent cohort. Most TCR sequences were seen in very few donors, while some public TCRs were found in many individuals. A further reported finding was that TCR beta sequences accurately predicted the HLA-A and HLA-B alleles for most subjects in the first cohort. The earlier analysis of around 600 of the donors excluded some 16 rarely observed V segments, including chromosome 9 orphons, because counts were too low. According to a later genetic analysis, donors in an Asian-associated ancestry cluster had fewer N-insertions in productive TCRs than the approximately 710-donor mean. In a later analysis, several top co-occurrence clusters were reported to appear linked to parvovirus B19, influenza, CMV and Epstein-Barr virus. Strong co-occurrence of HLA alleles, especially DR and DQ, made assigning TCR associations to individual alleles difficult. The study gave a list of some 150 TCR beta chains associated with cytomegalovirus. Cytomegalovirus status was reported to be diagnosed by the classifier with high specificity and sensitivity in both the original and validation cohorts. The presence/absence analyses assumed that sequencing depth was roughly uniform across donors, and that assumption may not be true.

Worth noting for this clone: The antigen it binds to is not known.

Library construction relied on the immunoSEQ multiplex PCR assay. The multiplex PCR relied on a mix of 60 forward primers for TCR Vbeta segments and 13 reverse primers for TCR Jbeta segments. The CDR3 region of rearranged TCR beta genes was amplified from genomic DNA by a multiplex PCR assay. The amplified TCR beta libraries were sequenced on the Illumina HiSeq System as 87-base-pair reads. The original methods were these. A later analysis counted tens of millions of unique TCR beta chains across the 666 repertoires, and 10 million to 12 million of these chains were shared by at least two donors. To remove PCR and sequencing errors, raw reads were error-corrected and collapsed into unique sequences using a nearest-neighbor algorithm that merged closely related sequences. CDR3 sequences were aligned to IMGT reference sequences to assign V, D and J gene segments. For a sequence to be retained, a match of at least six nucleotides to both a V gene segment and a J gene segment was required. Rearrangements were classified as productive when the CDR3 lacked stop codons and remained in frame with V and J, and all other rearrangements were classified as non-productive. Following IMGT convention, CDR3 was defined as the stretch from the second conserved V-encoded cysteine to the conserved J-encoded phenylalanine. The earlier analysis of some 540 of the donors excluded any sequence lacking an unambiguous match to a single V gene segment. In an earlier analysis of 587 of the donors, a V segment was called functional when productive rearrangements were above 56.7%, and segregating when the standard deviation between donors exceeded 5%. A statistical classification framework was built for diagnosing cytomegalovirus status from the catalog of TCR beta chain sequences. V and J gene assignment, in a later analysis, came from comparing TCR nucleotide sequences with IMGT/GENE-DB human TR gene sequences. In a later analysis, CDR3 sequences and most-parsimonious VDJ recombination scenarios were assigned using the TCRdist pipeline. In a later analysis, each TCR beta chain was defined by its CDR3 amino acid sequence together with its V-gene family, and reads without a unique V-gene family were excluded. In a later analysis, fewer than 600 highly shared, low-generation-probability nucleotide sequences were removed to address suspected cross-contamination and a sequencing artifact. A later analysis calculated a clonal expansion index for each public chain from normalized within-repertoire ranks of inferred template counts. A later analysis computed generation probabilities with a VDJ recombination model fitted to out-of-frame rearrangements, and checked the results against IGoR. A later analysis scored TCR-TCR, TCR-HLA and TCR-CMV co-occurrence with hypergeometric tests, applying a repertoire-size bias correction to TCR pairs. A later analysis estimated false discovery rates by permuting HLA or CMV assignments 20 times. In a later analysis, co-occurring TCRs were grouped using DBSCAN, and TCRdist sequence similarity was added for clustering within HLA-allele-positive subsets. Repertoires with fewer than 30,000 or more than 120,000 public chains were left out of co-occurrence clustering, as were five repertoires with anomalous nucleotide sharing. TCRdb limited this immuneACCESS table to in-frame rearrangements with V and J called. A share of clones is missing; checked studies link under half to unresolved V genes, and the rest is unexplained. V and J calls and clone size come straight from that table; D and trimming were deduced from the DNA. The sample table on file contains some 110,000 clones. The ten largest account for over 0.8% of the sample.

The cohort comprised hundreds of healthy bone marrow donors. At the time of sampling, every cohort member was nominally healthy, though immune exposures that went unrecorded were likely present. The donor was CMV seronegative and was included in the group of under 450 seronegative cohort members. Every donor gave a peripheral blood sample, and the peripheral blood mononuclear cells from that sample were used for TCR beta sequencing. The Qiagen DNeasy Blood Extraction Kit was used to extract genomic DNA from the blood cell samples. The sequence was obtained from a man aged 18 to 30 in good health and CMV-seronegative. Input material: PBMCs.

The CDR3: CASSSQGVAEAFF. The DNA reads TGTGCCAGCAGTTCCCAGGGGGTCGCTGAAGCTTTCTTT. In this chain, TRBV27 is recombined with TRBJ1-1; 7 middle bases align to TRBD1. CDR1 and CDR2, per the germline V gene (reference sequence), are MNHEY and SMNVEV. V has 4 bases trimmed and J has 6 bases trimmed; junction bases matching no gene number 5. The CDR3 covers 13 residues, taking in both the cysteine and the phenylalanine. CDR3 DNA only is kept here, 39 bases in frame from base 1.